This TCR beta chain appears in the sequencing data of a study of T cell clones after liver transplantation. Study-level information: Standard immunosuppression, with no induction, continued until 12-24 months after transplant. Patients counted as tolerant after at least one year off all immunosuppression, enzymes not exceeding twice normal.

General study results and limits: Donor-reactive sequences fell more than third party-reactive ones, suggesting partial deletion.

Trimming took 3 bases from V and 3 from J; bases not matched to a gene: 10. The CDR3 is made up of 16 amino acids. Germline CDR1 is SEHNR and CDR2 is FQNEAQ (reference sequence). Unstimulated PBMCs were sorted into CD3+CD4+ and CD3+CD8+ populations. This table comes from immunoSEQ multiplex PCR, and its TCRdb copy is limited to in-frame clones, with some not included. Of 20,000 to 25,000 clones in the sample, 78% were seen once. A remark on this clone: The antigen is undetermined.

The sequence came from a human patient who received a liver transplant. Some T cells here may be from the graft donor. This sequence joins TRBV7-9 and TRBJ2-7; TRBD2 agrees at 8 bases. The material was CD8+ T cells from blood, obtained less than 70 months after liver transplant. The CDR3 sequence: CASSFSSSGGVYEQYF. CDR3 nucleotide sequence: TGTGCCAGCAGCTTTAGTTCGAGCGGGGGAGTCTACGAGCAGTACTTC.